Reported below is one T cell receptor beta chain. Time point here: after dendritic cell vaccination, including at tumor progression/relapse. These data originate in a study of glioma-infiltrating T cells after dendritic cell vaccination. Using immunoSEQ multiplex PCR, the repertoire was profiled, and TCRdb retains in-frame clones only, with some absent. Among over 65,000 clones listed, around 85% were seen once. V trimming: 4 bases; J trimming: 8 bases; junction bases outside the gene matches: 5. The CDR3 has 13 residues. Germline CDR1 SNHLY, CDR2 FYNNEI. The rearrangement uses TRBV2 and TRBJ1-2; 9 positions agree with TRBD1. The TCR sequence derives from a human donor with glioblastoma. Specimen: blood, collected after dendritic cell vaccination. This CDR3 is CASSAGQGPGYTF. DNA for the CDR3: TGTGCCAGCAGTGCGGGACAGGGCCCCGGCTACACCTTC.